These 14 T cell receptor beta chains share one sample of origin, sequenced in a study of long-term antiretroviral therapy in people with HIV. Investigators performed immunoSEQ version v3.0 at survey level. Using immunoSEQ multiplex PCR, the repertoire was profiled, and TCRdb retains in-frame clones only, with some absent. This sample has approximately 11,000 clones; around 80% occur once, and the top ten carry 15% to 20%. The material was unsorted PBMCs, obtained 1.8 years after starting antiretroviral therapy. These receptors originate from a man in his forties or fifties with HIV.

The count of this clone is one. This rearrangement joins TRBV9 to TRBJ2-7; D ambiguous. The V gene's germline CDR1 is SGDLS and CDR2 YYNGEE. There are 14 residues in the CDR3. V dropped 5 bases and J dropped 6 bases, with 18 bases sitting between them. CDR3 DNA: TGTGCCAGCAGTGAAACGGATGGACGGCTCGAGCAGTACTTC. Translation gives CASSETDGRLEQYF.

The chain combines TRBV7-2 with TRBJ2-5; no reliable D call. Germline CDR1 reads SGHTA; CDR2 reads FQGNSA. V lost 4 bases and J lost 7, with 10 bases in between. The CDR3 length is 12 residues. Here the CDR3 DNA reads TGTGCCAGCAGCTCAATGCCGGGGACCCAGTACTTC. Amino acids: CASSSMPGTQYF.

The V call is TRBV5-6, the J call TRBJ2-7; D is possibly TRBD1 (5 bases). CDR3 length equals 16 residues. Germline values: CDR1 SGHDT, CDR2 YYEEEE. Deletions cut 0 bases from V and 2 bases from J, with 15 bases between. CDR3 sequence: CASSLEEQVRAYEQYF. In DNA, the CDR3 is TGTGCCAGCAGCTTGGAGGAACAGGTCCGAGCCTACGAGCAGTACTTC.

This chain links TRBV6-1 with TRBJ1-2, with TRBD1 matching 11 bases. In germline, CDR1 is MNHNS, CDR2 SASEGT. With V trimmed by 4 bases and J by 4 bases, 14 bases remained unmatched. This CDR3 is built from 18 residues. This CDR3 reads CASSAGQGGRSVSYGYTF. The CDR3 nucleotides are TGTGCCAGCAGTGCGGGACAGGGGGGAAGGTCGGTTAGCTATGGCTACACCTTC.

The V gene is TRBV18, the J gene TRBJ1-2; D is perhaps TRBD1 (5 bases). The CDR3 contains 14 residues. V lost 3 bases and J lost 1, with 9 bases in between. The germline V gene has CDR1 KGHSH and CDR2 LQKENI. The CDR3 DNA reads TGTGCCAGCTCACCGGGGACGCTTAACTATGGCTACACCTTC. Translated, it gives CASSPGTLNYGYTF.

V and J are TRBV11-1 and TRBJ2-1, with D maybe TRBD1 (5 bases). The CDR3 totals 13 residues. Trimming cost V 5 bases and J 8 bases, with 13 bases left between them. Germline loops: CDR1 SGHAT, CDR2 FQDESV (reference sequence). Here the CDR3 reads CASSPLVGDEQFF. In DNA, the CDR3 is TGTGCCAGCAGCCCTCTGGTAGGGGATGAGCAGTTCTTC.

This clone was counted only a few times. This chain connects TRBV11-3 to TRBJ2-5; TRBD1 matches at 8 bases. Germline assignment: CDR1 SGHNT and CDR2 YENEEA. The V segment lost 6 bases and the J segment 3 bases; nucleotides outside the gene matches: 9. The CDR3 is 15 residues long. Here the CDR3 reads CASRSGGAVEETQYF. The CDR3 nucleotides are TGTGCCAGCAGGTCAGGGGGCGCTGTGGAAGAGACCCAGTACTTC.

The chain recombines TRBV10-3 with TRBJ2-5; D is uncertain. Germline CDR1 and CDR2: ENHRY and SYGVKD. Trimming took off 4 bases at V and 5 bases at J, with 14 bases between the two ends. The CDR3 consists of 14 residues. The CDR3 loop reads CAISGPSSMETQYF. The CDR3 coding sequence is TGTGCCATCAGTGGACCGAGTTCTATGGAGACCCAGTACTTC.

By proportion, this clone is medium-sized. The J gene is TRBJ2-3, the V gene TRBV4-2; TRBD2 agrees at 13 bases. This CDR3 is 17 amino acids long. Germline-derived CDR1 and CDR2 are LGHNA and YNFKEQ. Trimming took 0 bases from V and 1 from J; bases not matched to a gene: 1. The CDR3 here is CASSQELAGGGTDTQYF. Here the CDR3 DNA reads TGTGCCAGCAGCCAAGAACTAGCGGGAGGGGGCACAGATACGCAGTATTTT.

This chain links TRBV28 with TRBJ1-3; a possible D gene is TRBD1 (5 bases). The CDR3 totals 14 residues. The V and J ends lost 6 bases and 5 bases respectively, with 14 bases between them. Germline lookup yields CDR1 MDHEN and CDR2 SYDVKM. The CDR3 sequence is CASRNIEGRNTIYF. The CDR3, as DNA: TGTGCCAGCAGGAACATCGAGGGGCGAAACACCATATATTTT. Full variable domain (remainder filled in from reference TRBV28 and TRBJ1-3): DVKVTQSSRYLVKRTGEKVFLECVQDMDHENMFWYRQDPGLGLRLIYFSYDVKMKEKGDIPEGYSVSREKKERFSLILESASTNQTSMYLCASRNIEGRNTIYFGEGSWLTVV.

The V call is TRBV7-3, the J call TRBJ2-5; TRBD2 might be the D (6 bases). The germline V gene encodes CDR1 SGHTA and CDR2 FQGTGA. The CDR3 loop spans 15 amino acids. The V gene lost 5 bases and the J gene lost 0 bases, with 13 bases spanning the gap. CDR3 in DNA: TGTGCCAGCAGCCTCGGGGGAGCGTACCAAGAGACCCAGTACTTC. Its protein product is CASSLGGAYQETQYF.

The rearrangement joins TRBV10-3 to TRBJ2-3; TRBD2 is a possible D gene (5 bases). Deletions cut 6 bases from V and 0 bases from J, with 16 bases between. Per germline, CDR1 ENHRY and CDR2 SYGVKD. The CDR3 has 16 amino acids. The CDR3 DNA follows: TGTGCCATCAGGAACCCACCCGAGCGGAGCACAGATACGCAGTATTTT. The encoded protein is CAIRNPPERSTDTQYF.

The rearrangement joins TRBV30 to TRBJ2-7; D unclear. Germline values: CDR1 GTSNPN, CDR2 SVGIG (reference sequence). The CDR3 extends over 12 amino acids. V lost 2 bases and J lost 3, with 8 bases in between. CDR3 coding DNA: TGTGCCTGGAGTACCGGGTTCTACGAGCAGTACTTC. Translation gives CAWSTGFYEQYF. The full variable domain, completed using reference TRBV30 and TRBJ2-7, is SQTIHQWPATLVQPVGSPLSLECTVEGTSNPNLYWYRQAAGRGLQLLFYSVGIGQISSEVPQNLSASRPQDRQFILSSKKLLLSDSGFYLCAWSTGFYEQYFGPGTRLTVT.

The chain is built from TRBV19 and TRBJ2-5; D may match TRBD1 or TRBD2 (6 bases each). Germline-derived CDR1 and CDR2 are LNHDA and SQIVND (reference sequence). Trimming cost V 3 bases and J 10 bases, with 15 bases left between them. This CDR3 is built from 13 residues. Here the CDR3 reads CASSMRRGVVQYF. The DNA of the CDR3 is TGTGCCAGTAGTATGCGTAGGGGGGTGGTCCAGTACTTC. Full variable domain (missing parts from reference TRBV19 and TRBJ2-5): DGGITQSPKYLFRKEGQNVTLSCEQNLNHDAMYWYRQDPGQGLRLIYYSQIVNDFQKGDIAEGYSVSREKKESFPLTVTSAQKNPTAFYLCASSMRRGVVQYFGPGTRLLVL.